This T cell receptor (beta chain) originates from a study of control samples from healthy donors and cancer patients. Clones were sequenced by immunoSEQ multiplex PCR, and TCRdb holds only the in-frame ones, with some missing. The sample comprises under 450,000 clones, 75% to 95% of which are singletons, and 5% to 8% rests with the top ten. V was cut by 4 bases and J by 2 bases, with 15 bases left in between. CDR3 length equals 15 residues. Germline-derived CDR1 and CDR2 are SGHRS and YFSETQ. This chain connects TRBV5-1 to TRBJ1-2, with D perhaps TRBD1 (5 bases). This clonotype originated in a man aged 40-49 years with head and neck cancer. Sequencing input: PBMCs. DNA for the CDR3: TGCGCCAGCAGCCCCGAAGGGGCAGTCAACTATGGCTACACCTTC. It translates to CASSPEGAVNYGYTF. The complete variable domain, with remaining parts taken from reference TRBV5-1 and TRBJ1-2, reads KAGVTQTPRYLIKTRGQQVTLSCSPISGHRSVSWYQQTPGQGLQFLFEYFSETQRNKGNFPGRFSGRQFSNSRSEMNVSTLELGDSALYLCASSPEGAVNYGYTFGSGTRLTVV.